This T cell receptor beta chain was sequenced in a study of PD-1 blockade in classical Hodgkin lymphoma. Whole-study context: Patients were infused with nivolumab 3 mg/kg every 2 weeks.

Germline CDR1 and CDR2: MNHEY and SVGAGI. The CDR3 runs to 13 residues. Trimming cost V 2 bases and J 8 bases, with 12 bases left between them. Each and every patient relapsed after autologous stem cell transplantation, and patients got differing brentuximab vedotin exposure. The study recorded best responses of complete response, partial response or progressive disease. This clone has just one count. Its specificity is not known. Study conclusions and caveats: CD4+ TCR diversity climbed significantly by C4D1, unlike CD8+ TCR diversity. Before treatment, TCR diversity in newly diagnosed patients was reportedly lower than in healthy donors.

TCRdb's table, derived via immunoSEQ multiplex PCR, lists solely in-frame clones and lacks some. The repertoire holds roughly 150,000 clones, with around four fifths as singletons. The chain is built from TRBV6-5 and TRBJ1-2; D is possibly TRBD1 (6 bases). Material: peripheral blood mononuclear cells (PBMCs), obtained before the second cycle of nivolumab. This receptor was taken from a human donor with classical Hodgkin lymphoma. This CDR3 reads CASSYIRGGGYTF. The CDR3 nucleotides are TGTGCCAGCAGTTACATCAGGGGTGGAGGCTACACCTTC.